Each of the 12 T cell receptor beta chains below was sequenced from the same sample in a study of blood T cell repertoires in COVID-19. The protocol was immunoSEQ multiplex PCR, while the TCRdb copy is restricted to in-frame clones and leaves out a portion. The table has fewer than 130,000 clones, over 65% seen once. Specimen: peripheral blood. Every receptor here comes from a woman of 80 years or more with acute or convalescent COVID-19.

This rearrangement joins TRBV11-1 to TRBJ1-2; 8 bases agree with TRBD1. CDR1 is SGHAT, CDR2 FQDESV, per germline (reference sequence). The V and J ends lost 7 bases and 4 bases, in that order; junction bases with no gene match: 5. The CDR3 has 13 amino acids. The CDR3 loop is CASTNGQGYGYTF. DNA of the CDR3: TGTGCCAGCACCAACGGACAGGGCTATGGCTACACCTTC.

The chain combines TRBV4-2 with TRBJ2-3; no firm D call. The CDR3 loop spans 14 amino acids. The germline V gene has CDR1 LGHNA and CDR2 YNFKEQ. V was trimmed by 0 bases and J by 2 bases, leaving 6 bases between them. The CDR3 spells CASSQEGTTDTQYF. CDR3 nucleotides: TGTGCCAGCAGCCAAGAGGGCACCACAGATACGCAGTATTTT.

The chain is built from TRBV7-2 and TRBJ1-6; unclear D gene. The CDR3 is 14 residues long. The ends were cut back, 1 base at V and 8 bases at J, with 9 bases in the middle. Per germline, CDR1 SGHTA and CDR2 FQGNSA. CDR3 in amino acids: CASSLGIGYSPLHF. DNA of the CDR3: TGTGCCAGCAGCTTAGGAATCGGGTATTCACCCCTCCACTTT.

This clone was observed a single time. The chain is built from TRBV6-5 and TRBJ1-1, with 8 bases matching TRBD1. Per the germline V gene, CDR1 is MNHEY and CDR2 is SVGAGI. CDR3 length: 13 residues. With V trimmed by 5 bases and J by 5 bases, 4 bases remained unmatched. The CDR3 loop reads CASSQTGDTEAFF. Here the CDR3 DNA reads TGTGCCAGCAGTCAGACAGGGGATACTGAAGCTTTCTTT.

This rearrangement joins TRBV6-5 to TRBJ2-3; maybe TRBD2 (5 bases). Germline V gives CDR1 MNHEY, CDR2 SVGAGI. The CDR3 contains 15 residues. V was shortened by 6 bases and J by 2 bases, with 15 bases between the two germline ends. CDR3 region: CASSRLRGSTDTQYF. The CDR3, as DNA: TGTGCCAGCAGCCGACTAAGAGGTTCCACAGATACGCAGTATTTT.

The sample holds one count of this clone. The chain combines TRBV9 with TRBJ2-2; D ambiguous. Germline V gives CDR1 SGDLS, CDR2 YYNGEE. Trimming stripped 4 bases from V and 6 bases from J, with 13 bases between. The CDR3 contains 14 residues. CDR3: CASSPNHVAGELFF. In DNA form, the CDR3 reads TGTGCCAGCAGCCCAAATCATGTAGCCGGGGAGCTGTTTTTT.

The chain employs TRBV28 and TRBJ2-7; TRBD2 matches 11 bases. Germline V gene lookup returns CDR1 MDHEN and CDR2 SYDVKM. V was clipped by 5 bases and J by 3 bases; unmatched bases: 18. The length of the CDR3 is 19 residues. The CDR3 sequence is CASSRPGTASGRRVYEQYF. The CDR3 nucleotides read TGTGCCAGCAGTCGCCCCGGGACAGCTAGCGGGAGGAGGGTCTACGAGCAGTACTTC.

The chain carries TRBV5-1 and TRBJ2-1, with TRBD1 matching 9 bases. The germline V gene encodes CDR1 SGHRS and CDR2 YFSETQ. This CDR3 has 13 residues. Germline trimming cut 4 bases from V and 9 bases from J; bases unmatched to any gene: 5. The CDR3 coding sequence is TGCGCCAGCAGCACACAGGGGGCGGGTGAGCAGTTCTTC. This encodes CASSTQGAGEQFF.

V usage is TRBV7-3 and J usage is TRBJ2-2; 12 bases are shared with TRBD2. The CDR3 is made up of 15 amino acids. CDR1 is SGHTA, CDR2 FQGTGA, per germline. Trimming removed 4 bases from V and 6 bases from J; junction bases left unmatched: 3. The CDR3 DNA reads as TGTGCCAGCAGCTCTACTAGCGGGGGGCCCGGGGAGCTGTTTTTT. It codes for CASSSTSGGPGELFF. Using reference TRBV7-3 and TRBJ2-2 for the parts outside the CDR3, the full variable domain is GAGVSQTPSNKVTEKGKYVELRCDPISGHTALYWYRQSLGQGPEFLIYFQGTGAADDSGLPNDRFFAVRPEGSVSTLKIQRTERGDSAVYLCASSSTSGGPGELFFGEGSRLTVL.

The chain combines TRBV5-1 with TRBJ2-3, with 11 bases matching TRBD1. The CDR3 is 15 residues long. Germline V gene lookup returns CDR1 SGHRS and CDR2 YFSETQ. With 2 bases clipped from V and 4 bases from J, the junction kept 3 bases outside the gene matches. The CDR3 is CASSFGQGAADTQYF. The CDR3 DNA is TGCGCCAGCAGCTTCGGACAGGGGGCCGCAGATACGCAGTATTTT.

The chain is built from TRBV2 and TRBJ1-1; D is uncertain. The CDR3 covers 15 residues. The V gene lost 6 bases and the J gene lost 1 base, with 15 bases spanning the gap. Germline CDR1 reads SNHLY; CDR2 reads FYNNEI. As DNA, the CDR3 is TGTGCCAGCAGGGAGGACTGGGCGGGGAACACTGAAGCTTTCTTT. The encoded protein is CASREDWAGNTEAFF.

This chain uses TRBV7-2 with TRBJ1-5, with D perhaps TRBD1 (5 bases). This CDR3 comprises 15 residues. Germline CDR1 SGHTA, CDR2 FQGNSA. Trimming pared 6 bases from V and 1 base from J, leaving 13 bases between. CDR3 sequence (DNA): TGTGCCAGCAGGTGGACATCTACAAGCAATCAGCCCCAGCATTTT. Encoded protein: CASRWTSTSNQPQHF.